The clone carrying this T cell receptor (beta chain) was counted at least ten times. What it binds is not known. 5'RACE primed from the constant segment yielded TCR alpha and TCR beta cDNA libraries bearing sample barcodes and UMIs. TCRdb fed the 5' RACE reads into MiXCR, producing one record per CDR3 protein. The sample has tens of thousands of distinct CDR3 sequences; roughly 7.5% are singletons. These data originate in a study of T-cell memory formation after mild COVID-19. Points from the study as a whole: CD8+ contracting clones occupied EMRA, while CD4+ ones occupied mainly CM and EM. Clones shrinking between day 15 and 85 showed a balanced CD4/CD8 split, and those that grew later tilted toward CD4+.

The sequence came from a man in his late teens or twenties who had mild COVID-19 (a few samples of this study predate the infection). Cell type and time point are not known. The specimen sequenced was PBMCs or a T cell subset sorted from them (not recorded which).

The CDR3 DNA reads TGCAGCGTAGAAAGCGGGGCTGATGGCTACACCTTC. Its translation is CSVESGADGYTF. V is TRBV29-1 and J is TRBJ1-2, with TRBD1 as a possible D gene (5 bases). Per germline, CDR1 SQVTM and CDR2 ANQGSEA. This CDR3 comprises 12 residues. With 6 bases removed from V and 6 bases from J, the gap between germline ends came to 14 bases. Using reference TRBV29-1 and TRBJ1-2 for the parts outside the CDR3, the full variable domain is SAVISQKPSRDICQRGTSLTIQCQVDSQVTMMFWYRQQPGQSLTLIATANQGSEATYESGFVIDKFPISRPNLTFSTLTVSNMSPEDSSIYLCSVESGADGYTFGSGTRLTVV.